This T cell receptor beta chain was documented in a study of blood T cell repertoires in COVID-19. Study processing details: Amplification of reference gene primers provided the estimated nucleated cell counts. Some clones are missing from TCRdb's copy, which holds only in-frame ones; the method was immunoSEQ multiplex PCR. The D gene and trimming were derived from the DNA, and the V and J assignments and clone size from that table. The table has some 300,000 clones, approximately 86% seen once. This clone was counted ten times or more. Germline-derived CDR1 and CDR2 are SEHNR and FQNEAQ (reference sequence). Trimming took off 1 base at V and 4 bases at J, with 12 bases between the two ends. The CDR3 runs 15 residues.

The TCR originated in a woman in her 50s with active or convalescent COVID-19. Material for sequencing was peripheral blood. The genes are TRBV7-9 and TRBJ2-3; a weak D match, TRBD2 (5 bases). The CDR3 DNA reads as TGTGCCAGCAGCTTAGGGCCTAGCTTAGCAGATACGCAGTATTTT. It specifies CASSLGPSLADTQYF.